The 5 T cell receptor beta chains in this list originate from one sample, sequenced in a study of T cells in Graves' hyperthyroidism and ophthalmopathy. Amplified TCR beta CDR3 regions came from RNA transcripts. Researchers ran a first-round RT-PCR on the TCR CDR3 using the HTBI primer set. TCRdb fed the multiplex PCR reads into MiXCR, producing one record per CDR3 protein. Of hundreds of thousands of distinct CDR3 sequences listed, roughly 40% were seen once; the top ten hold 7.5% to 9.5%. Sequencing was performed on blood. The receptor source for this set is a man aged 18-30 years with Graves' hyperthyroidism.

The V gene is TRBV5-1, the J gene TRBJ2-5, with D perhaps being TRBD1 or TRBD2 (6 bases each). The CDR3 covers 14 residues. Between the trimmed V and J ends, which lost 6 bases and 1 base, there was a span of 13 bases. Germline assignment: CDR1 SGHRS and CDR2 YFSETQ. CDR3 residues: CASTYTGAQETQYF. Written as DNA, the CDR3 is TGCGCCAGCACCTACACGGGGGCCCAAGAGACCCAGTACTTC.

This clonotype was observed many times. The V gene is TRBV2, the J gene TRBJ2-2; D possibly uses TRBD1 or TRBD2 (5 bases each). Germline assignment: CDR1 SNHLY and CDR2 FYNNEI. Trimming pared 4 bases from V and 6 bases from J, leaving 9 bases between. The CDR3 is 13 residues long. The CDR3 sequence: CASSVGASGELFF. CDR3 coding DNA: TGTGCCAGCAGTGTCGGGGCGTCCGGGGAGCTGTTTTTT.

This clonotype was detected only a few times. The V gene is TRBV12-3 or TRBV12-4, the J gene TRBJ2-5; D remains unclear. CDR3 size: 14 residues. Trimming pared 2 bases from V and 4 bases from J, leaving 11 bases between. CDR3 DNA sequence: TGTGCCAGCAGTTTATCATGGGTTCTAGAGACCCAGTACTTC. Translating gives CASSLSWVLETQYF.

The DNA of the CDR3 is TGTGCCAGCAGCCCGGAATACAGGGGTGCGGGATATGGAAACACCATATATTTT. Amino acid sequence: CASSPEYRGAGYGNTIYF. The chain couples TRBV11-2 to TRBJ1-3; 7 bases agree with TRBD1. The V gene end was trimmed by 5 bases and the J gene end by 3 bases; junction bases not matched to a gene: 16. The germline V gene has CDR1 SGHAT and CDR2 FQNNGV. The CDR3 runs to 18 residues.

For this clonotype: An end of the junction does not agree with germline; a read error may underlie this. The gene calls are TRBV7-2 and TRBJ2-5; 7 bases are shared with TRBD1. Germline V gene lookup returns CDR1 SGHTA and CDR2 FQGNSA. The CDR3 is 16 residues long. The CDR3 coding sequence is TGCGCCAGCAGCCAAGATCGGGACAGCCCGGGTGGGACCCAGTACTTC. Translating it yields CASSQDRDSPGGTQYF.